These 15 T cell receptor beta chains were sequenced from one sample in a study of a mutant IDH1 vaccine in newly diagnosed glioma. Their target antigens are unknown. The time point denotes: week 23, last vaccination. All doses held 300 ug of mutant IDH1 20-mer peptide, with topical imiquimod. TCRdb's copy holds only in-frame clones and misses some; the assay was immunoSEQ multiplex PCR. The sample consists of roughly 36,000 clones, 85% to 90% of them appearing once. The material was PBMCs, obtained from a glioma patient whose treatment included an IDH1 peptide vaccine. The receptors shown here come from a man aged 40-55 years with glioma.

The chain employs TRBV5-1 and TRBJ1-1, with a possible D match to TRBD1 (6 bases). V was clipped by 3 bases and J by 5 bases, with 17 bases between them. The CDR3 spans 15 residues. The germline V gene encodes CDR1 SGHRS and CDR2 YFSETQ. The CDR3, as DNA: TGCGCCAGCAGCTATGACAGGTCTCGGGGAACTGAAGCTTTCTTT. Amino acids: CASSYDRSRGTEAFF.

Only one count was recorded for this clone. The rearrangement joins TRBV7-9 to TRBJ2-3; the D call may be TRBD1 or TRBD2 (6 bases each). This CDR3 is built from 18 residues. Trimming left V 2 bases short and J 2 bases short, with 20 bases between. Germline V gene data show CDR1 as SEHNR and CDR2 as FQNEAQ (reference sequence). CDR3 nucleotides: TGTGCCAGCAGCTTATTCCCTGGGGGGCCGCTTATCACAGATACGCAGTATTTT. Its protein product is CASSLFPGGPLITDTQYF.

This clone was observed a handful of times. The chain couples TRBV10-1 to TRBJ1-1; D is perhaps TRBD1 (5 bases). The V and J ends lost 6 bases and 8 bases respectively, with 19 bases between them. Germline V gene lookup returns CDR1 WNHNN and CDR2 SYGVQD (reference sequence). This CDR3 is built from 14 residues. CDR3 protein: CASRNPGDANEAFF. In DNA form, the CDR3 reads TGCGCCAGCAGAAATCCCGGGGACGCCAACGAAGCTTTCTTT.

The V call is TRBV19, the J call TRBJ1-1; no firm D call. Germline V gives CDR1 LNHDA, CDR2 SQIVND (reference sequence). The CDR3 consists of 14 residues. V shed 2 bases and J shed 4 bases, with 11 bases lying between them. The CDR3 DNA follows: TGTGCCAGTAGTATAAGATGGGGTAGCACTGAAGCTTTCTTT. This codes for CASSIRWGSTEAFF. The whole variable domain, remainder taken from reference TRBV19 and TRBJ1-1, is DGGITQSPKYLFRKEGQNVTLSCEQNLNHDAMYWYRQDPGQGLRLIYYSQIVNDFQKGDIAEGYSVSREKKESFPLTVTSAQKNPTAFYLCASSIRWGSTEAFFGQGTRLTVV.

In its sample, this clone was seen once. The J gene is TRBJ1-4, the V gene TRBV7-9; unclear D gene. Trimming took off 5 bases at V and 2 bases at J, with 9 bases between the two ends. Germline CDR1 reads SEHNR; CDR2 reads FQNEAQ (reference sequence). This CDR3 is 14 amino acids long. The CDR3 DNA is TGTGCCAGCAGCGCGGGCGTTACTAATGAAAAACTGTTTTTT. This codes for CASSAGVTNEKLFF.

The genes are TRBV27 and TRBJ1-5, with D unclear. Trimming shortened V by 3 bases and J by 3 bases, and 6 bases separated the two germline ends. Germline CDR1 MNHEY, CDR2 SMNVEV (reference sequence). CDR3 length equals 13 residues. The CDR3 reads CASSFGNNQPQHF. The CDR3 DNA reads as TGTGCCAGCAGTTTCGGGAACAATCAGCCCCAGCATTTT.

The chain combines TRBV5-1 with TRBJ1-2; D is undetermined. The CDR3 extends over 15 amino acids. Germline V CDR1 and CDR2: SGHRS, YFSETQ. Trimming left V 4 bases short and J 4 bases short, with 17 bases between. CDR3 sequence reads: CASSPRTDTTYGYTF. The DNA of the CDR3 is TGCGCCAGCAGCCCGCGGACGGATACTACCTATGGCTACACCTTC.

The CDR3 DNA reads TGTGCCAGTAGCATAACGAATGGCTACACCTTC. Amino acid sequence: CASSITNGYTF. The genes are TRBV19 and TRBJ1-2; D not resolved. V lost 6 bases, J lost 6 bases, and 8 bases lay in between. Germline V gene data show CDR1 as LNHDA and CDR2 as SQIVND (reference sequence). The CDR3 loop spans 11 amino acids. The full variable domain, in which reference TRBV19 and TRBJ1-2 provide the parts outside the CDR3, is DGGITQSPKYLFRKEGQNVTLSCEQNLNHDAMYWYRQDPGQGLRLIYYSQIVNDFQKGDIAEGYSVSREKKESFPLTVTSAQKNPTAFYLCASSITNGYTFGSGTRLTVV.

This clone was picked up a small number of times. The rearrangement uses TRBV28 and TRBJ2-6, with D tentatively TRBD2 (6 bases). This CDR3 has 15 amino acids. Germline values: CDR1 MDHEN, CDR2 SYDVKM. Deletions cut 7 bases from V and 4 bases from J, with 14 bases between. The CDR3 bases are TGTGCCAGCACCGAACGGGGGTCGGGGGCCAACGTCCTGACTTTC. Its protein product is CASTERGSGANVLTF.

The chain couples TRBV19 to TRBJ2-1; no firm D call. V shed 5 bases and J shed 0 bases, with 14 bases lying between them. Germline V lookup: CDR1 LNHDA, CDR2 SQIVND (reference sequence). This CDR3 region has 16 residues. CDR3 sequence: CASSLVFASSYNEQFF. The CDR3 region has the DNA TGTGCCAGTAGTCTCGTATTCGCTAGCTCCTACAATGAGCAGTTCTTC.

This chain joins TRBV4-1 and TRBJ2-7, with D perhaps TRBD1 (6 bases). CDR1 and CDR2 (germline): MGHRA, YSYEKL. The CDR3 is 15 amino acids. V was pared by 0 bases and J by 3 bases, with 12 bases between. The CDR3, as DNA: TGCGCCAGCAGCCAAGATCTGGGGGCGAACTACGAGCAGTACGTC. Translation: CASSQDLGANYEQYV.

V usage is TRBV19 and J usage is TRBJ1-5, with D possibly matching TRBD1 (5 bases). This CDR3 comprises 14 residues. Germline CDR1 is LNHDA and CDR2 is SQIVND (reference sequence). Deletions cut 4 bases from V and 2 bases from J, with 9 bases between. The chain's CDR3 is CASSRSGGNQPQHF. The CDR3 DNA reads TGTGCCAGTAGTAGGTCGGGGGGCAATCAGCCCCAGCATTTT.

V is TRBV7-2 and J is TRBJ1-3; a possible D gene is TRBD1 (6 bases). The V end was cut by 1 base, the J end by 4 bases, with 8 bases between. Germline lookup yields CDR1 SGHTA and CDR2 FQGNSA. This CDR3 is built from 14 residues. The CDR3 protein is CASSLDRDGNTIYF. CDR3 nucleotide sequence: TGTGCCAGCAGCTTAGACAGGGACGGAAACACCATATATTTT.

This sequence joins TRBV7-8 and TRBJ1-2; TRBD1 matches 7 bases. The germline gives CDR1 SGHVS, CDR2 FQNEAQ. V trimming: 1 base; J trimming: 0 bases; junction bases outside the gene matches: 2. The CDR3 has 15 amino acids. The CDR3 region is CASSLGTGANYGYTF. The CDR3 nucleotides are TGTGCCAGCAGCTTAGGGACAGGAGCTAACTATGGCTACACCTTC.

The J gene is TRBJ1-5, the V gene TRBV28, with 7 bases fitting TRBD1. This CDR3 region has 14 residues. Germline-derived CDR1 and CDR2 are MDHEN and SYDVKM. Losses at the gene ends were 2 bases for V and 6 bases for J; bases not matched to a gene: 4. CDR3 amino acids: CASSLRGGGQPQHF. The CDR3 DNA sequence: TGTGCCAGCAGTTTAAGAGGGGGCGGTCAGCCCCAGCATTTT.